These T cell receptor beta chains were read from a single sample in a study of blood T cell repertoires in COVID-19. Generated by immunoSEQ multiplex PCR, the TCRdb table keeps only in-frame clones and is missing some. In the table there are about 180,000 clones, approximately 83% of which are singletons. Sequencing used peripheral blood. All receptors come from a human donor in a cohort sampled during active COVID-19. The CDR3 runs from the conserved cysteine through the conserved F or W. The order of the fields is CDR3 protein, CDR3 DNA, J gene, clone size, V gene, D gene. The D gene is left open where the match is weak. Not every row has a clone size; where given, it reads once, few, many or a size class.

CASSLKRGHTLGWTEAFF,TGTGCCAGCAGCTTAAAGAGGGGACATACATTGGGTTGGACTGAAGCTTTCTTT,TRBJ1-1,-,TRBV7-3,-
CASRTDRNTEAFF,TGCGCCAGCAGAACCGACAGGAACACTGAAGCTTTCTTT,TRBJ1-1,-,TRBV4-3,-
CASSPPGGADTQYF,TGTGCCAGCAGCCCGCCTGGGGGCGCAGATACGCAGTATTTT,TRBJ2-3,few,TRBV7-2,-
CASSPWTGGGETQYF,TGTGCCAGCAGCCCCTGGACAGGGGGAGGAGAGACCCAGTACTTC,TRBJ2-5,-,TRBV9,TRBD1
CASSQGADYGYTF,TGTGCCAGCAGTCAGGGGGCAGACTATGGCTACACCTTC,TRBJ1-2,-,TRBV7-3,TRBD1
CASTRENHGYTF,TGTGCCAGTACCCGGGAAAACCATGGCTACACCTTC,TRBJ1-2,-,TRBV19,-
CASSFGGTTYEQYF,TGTGCCAGCAGCTTCGGCGGGACCACCTACGAGCAGTACTTC,TRBJ2-7,-,TRBV5-5,-
CASSAHAGLVDNEQFF,TGTGCCAGCAGCGCACACGCGGGACTGGTCGACAATGAGCAGTTCTTC,TRBJ2-1,-,TRBV9,-
CASSAGGAEQYF,TGTGCCAGCAGCGCGGGGGGTGCCGAGCAGTACTTC,TRBJ2-7,-,TRBV9,TRBD2
CASSHGLGYEQYF,TGTGCCAGCAGTCACGGACTGGGCTACGAGCAGTACTTC,TRBJ2-7,-,TRBV27,-
CASSFPTGTPNTGELFF,TGTGCCAGCAGCTTTCCAACCGGGACTCCCAACACCGGGGAGCTGTTTTTT,TRBJ2-2,-,TRBV11-2,-
CASSRQGGQPQHF,TGTGCCAGCAGCCGACAGGGGGGTCAGCCCCAGCATTTT,TRBJ1-5,many,TRBV5-7,TRBD1
CASSLDPERGGGRQETQYF,TGTGCCAGCAGCTTAGATCCCGAGCGGGGGGGCGGAAGGCAAGAGACCCAGTACTTC,TRBJ2-5,-,TRBV11-2,TRBD2
CASSRFRGPDSPLHF,TGCGCCAGCAGCCGTTTCAGGGGGCCCGATTCACCCCTCCACTTT,TRBJ1-6,-,TRBV4-1,TRBD1
CASSHEGQGVGYTF,TGTGCCAGCAGCCACGAGGGACAGGGGGTAGGCTACACCTTC,TRBJ1-2,few,TRBV4-2,TRBD1
CASSDRGQISGANVLTF,TGTGCCAGCAGTGACAGGGGTCAAATCTCTGGGGCCAACGTCCTGACTTTC,TRBJ2-6,-,TRBV25-1,-
CASSFNPQGASETQYF,TGTGCCAGCAGCTTCAACCCGCAGGGGGCGTCTGAGACCCAGTACTTC,TRBJ2-5,-,TRBV11-2,TRBD1
CASSPGQGTTSTDTQYF,TGCGCCAGCAGCCCGGGACAGGGTACAACTAGCACAGATACGCAGTATTTT,TRBJ2-3,-,TRBV5-1,TRBD1
CASSGGTGGSGANVLTF,TGTGCCAGCAGCGGCGGGACAGGGGGATCTGGGGCCAACGTCCTGACTTTC,TRBJ2-6,once,TRBV7-3,TRBD1
CASSLQGRDNSPLHF,TGTGCCAGCAGTTTACAGGGGAGGGATAATTCACCCCTCCACTTT,TRBJ1-6,-,TRBV27,-
CASSQSGGTQYF,TGTGCCAGCAGCCAATCCGGGGGAACGCAGTATTTT,TRBJ2-3,-,TRBV7-2,-
CASSREETQYF,TGTGCCAGCAGCCGCGAAGAGACCCAGTACTTC,TRBJ2-5,-,TRBV6-2/TRBV6-3,-
CASSVEQGGNTIYF,TGTGCCAGCAGCGTAGAGCAGGGGGGAAACACCATATATTTT,TRBJ1-3,-,TRBV9,-
CASSSAGTGVFSGANVLTF,TGTGCCAGCAGTTCAGCCGGGACAGGGGTTTTCTCTGGGGCCAACGTCCTGACTTTC,TRBJ2-6,-,TRBV28,TRBD1
CASSQENGYNEQFF,TGCGCCAGCAGCCAAGAAAACGGCTACAATGAGCAGTTCTTC,TRBJ2-1,once,TRBV4-3,-
CASSPYPTSGRKETQYF,TGTGCCAGCAGCCCATACCCGACTAGCGGGAGGAAAGAGACCCAGTACTTC,TRBJ2-5,-,TRBV7-2,TRBD2
CASRVSGGTYNEQFF,TGTGCCAGCAGGGTTAGCGGGGGGACCTACAATGAGCAGTTCTTC,TRBJ2-1,once,TRBV28,TRBD2
CASSTRELAEPSYEQYF,TGTGCCAGCAGCACACGAGAACTAGCGGAGCCTTCCTACGAGCAGTACTTC,TRBJ2-7,-,TRBV28,TRBD2
CATSETGGAGYEQYF,TGTGCCACCAGTGAGACAGGGGGCGCGGGCTACGAGCAGTACTTC,TRBJ2-7,-,TRBV24-1,TRBD1
CASSVGPSLGHEQYF,TGTGCCAGCAGCGTAGGGCCTTCATTGGGCCACGAGCAGTACTTC,TRBJ2-7,-,TRBV9,-
CASTRGMSNYGYTF,TGTGCCAGCACTAGGGGTATGAGTAACTATGGCTACACCTTC,TRBJ1-2,-,TRBV5-4,-
CASSMGWAGAPYEQYF,TGTGCCAGTAGTATGGGGTGGGCGGGGGCCCCCTACGAGCAGTACTTC,TRBJ2-7,-,TRBV19,-
CASSWFVQANTEAFF,TGTGCCAGCAGCTGGTTCGTACAGGCGAACACTGAAGCTTTCTTT,TRBJ1-1,-,TRBV5-6,-
CASSYGWGRDGNQPQHF,TGTGCCAGCAGTTACGGTTGGGGGCGCGACGGAAATCAGCCCCAGCATTTT,TRBJ1-5,-,TRBV6-2/TRBV6-3,-
CASSQDSGGRTDTQYF,TGTGCCAGCAGCCAAGATTCGGGGGGCCGCACAGATACGCAGTATTTT,TRBJ2-3,-,TRBV14,-
CASSHHPGTGLHEQYF,TGTGCCAGCAGCCATCACCCCGGGACAGGGCTACACGAGCAGTACTTC,TRBJ2-7,-,TRBV3-1/TRBV3-2,TRBD1
CATGGRGDGYNEQFF,TGTGCCACTGGCGGGCGGGGAGATGGATACAATGAGCAGTTCTTC,TRBJ2-1,-,TRBV5-4,-
CASSRLGQGSNQPQHF,TGTGCCAGCAGCCGATTAGGACAGGGAAGTAATCAGCCCCAGCATTTT,TRBJ1-5,-,TRBV5-6,TRBD1
CASSIDRTNQPQHF,TGTGCCAGTAGTATAGATCGGACAAATCAGCCCCAGCATTTT,TRBJ1-5,-,TRBV19,-
CASSQDTGGKATEAFF,TGCGCCAGCAGCCAAGATACGGGGGGCAAGGCCACTGAAGCTTTCTTT,TRBJ1-1,-,TRBV4-3,-
CASRQGAGALHF,TGTGCCAGCCGACAGGGGGCCGGGGCCCTCCACTTT,TRBJ1-6,-,TRBV12-3/TRBV12-4,TRBD1
CATQSGQGEETQYF,TGTGCCACGCAGTCGGGACAGGGGGAAGAGACCCAGTACTTC,TRBJ2-5,once,TRBV10-3,TRBD1
CASSETGVNGELFF,TGTGCCAGCAGTGAAACAGGGGTGAACGGGGAGCTGTTTTTT,TRBJ2-2,once,TRBV6-1,TRBD1
CASRQGLNNYGYTF,TGTGCCAGCAGACAGGGCCTGAATAACTATGGCTACACCTTC,TRBJ1-2,-,TRBV5-6,-
CASSEIYRERNYGYTF,TGTGCCAGCAGCGAGATTTACAGGGAGCGTAACTATGGCTACACCTTC,TRBJ1-2,-,TRBV5-6,-
CASSQLRGRSGNTIYF,TGTGCCAGCAGCCAGCTCCGTGGGCGCTCTGGAAACACCATATATTTT,TRBJ1-3,-,TRBV3-1/TRBV3-2,-
CASSSRTGRGNTEAFF,TGTGCCAGCAGCTCCCGGACAGGGAGGGGGAACACTGAAGCTTTCTTT,TRBJ1-1,-,TRBV7-9,TRBD1
CASSFAGYEQFF,TGTGCCAGCAGCTTCGCGGGGTATGAGCAGTTCTTC,TRBJ2-1,-,TRBV7-2,-